Listed here are 12 T cell receptor beta chains from one sample, sequenced in a study of cytomegalovirus exposure and HLA in healthy donors. Libraries were prepared by immunoSEQ multiplex PCR; TCRdb keeps only in-frame clonotypes and omits some of them. The profile shows around 140,000 clones, around 87% of them singletons. Material for sequencing was PBMCs. The receptors come from a man younger than 30 in good health and CMV-seropositive.

In its sample, this clone was seen once. The chain has TRBV5-1 and TRBJ2-5; D is unclear. Trimming left V 0 bases short and J 1 base short, with 7 bases between. This CDR3 has 14 amino acids. The V gene's germline CDR1 is SGHRS and CDR2 YFSETQ. CDR3 protein: CASSLERPQETQYF. The DNA for the CDR3 is TGCGCCAGCAGCTTGGAGAGGCCCCAAGAGACCCAGTACTTC.

The chain recombines TRBV11-2 with TRBJ2-5; D possibly corresponds to TRBD2 (6 bases). This CDR3 is 14 amino acids long. V lost 3 bases, J lost 1 base, and 9 bases lay in between. Germline assignment: CDR1 SGHAT and CDR2 FQNNGV. CDR3 sequence (DNA): TGTGCCAGCAGCTTGGGACTCCCCCAAGAGACCCAGTACTTC. This translates into CASSLGLPQETQYF.

The chain combines TRBV7-9 with TRBJ2-1, with 8 bases identical to TRBD2. Per the germline V gene, CDR1 is SEHNR and CDR2 is FQNEAQ (reference sequence). The CDR3 extends over 14 amino acids. Trimming cost V 5 bases and J 5 bases; bases outside gene matches: 5. The CDR3 DNA reads TGTGCCAGCAGCGCTACTAGCGGACACAATGAGCAGTTCTTC. Protein: CASSATSGHNEQFF.

This clone appeared many times. Other DNA sequences within the sample encode an identical CDR3. The chain has TRBV4-2 and TRBJ2-3; 7 bases agree with TRBD1. This CDR3 region has 16 residues. CDR1 is LGHNA and CDR2 is YNFKEQ in the germline V gene. Trimming at V came to 2 bases and at J to 0 bases, leaving 5 bases not matched to a gene. CDR3 region: CASSQQGQTSTDTQYF. CDR3 bases: TGTGCCAGCAGCCAACAGGGACAGACAAGCACAGATACGCAGTATTTT.

The CDR3, as DNA: TGCGCCAGCAGCCAAGATAGGGCTGCGGGACTAGCGGGAGACCAGTACTTC. Its protein is CASSQDRAAGLAGDQYF. The genes are TRBV4-1 and TRBJ2-5, with 14 bases that match TRBD2. From germline, CDR1 is MGHRA and CDR2 YSYEKL. The ends lost 0 bases at V and 10 bases at J; junction bases unmatched: 10. The CDR3 covers 17 residues.

The chain is built from TRBV11-2 and TRBJ1-6; the D is unclear. CDR3 length: 16 amino acids. Germline V gene data show CDR1 as SGHAT and CDR2 as FQNNGV. The V gene lost 1 base and the J gene lost 9 bases, with 16 bases spanning the gap. The CDR3 protein is CASSLVAGRVSSPLHF. The DNA of the CDR3 is TGTGCCAGCAGCTTAGTGGCGGGTCGAGTGAGTTCACCCCTCCACTTT. Combining the CDR3 with reference TRBV11-2 and TRBJ1-6 gives the whole variable domain EAGVAQSPRYKIIEKRQSVAFWCNPISGHATLYWYQQILGQGPKLLIQFQNNGVVDDSQLPKDRFSAERLKGVDSTLKIQPAKLEDSAVYLCASSLVAGRVSSPLHFGNGTRLTVT.

The chain joins TRBV6-5 to TRBJ2-1; no reliable D call. Germline V gene data show CDR1 as MNHEY and CDR2 as SVGAGI. There are 16 residues in the CDR3. Trimming stripped 2 bases from V and 1 base from J, with 12 bases between. The CDR3 bases are TGTGCCAGCAGTTACCGGAGCCCCCTATCCTACAATGAGCAGTTCTTC. This sequence encodes CASSYRSPLSYNEQFF.

The chain has TRBV6-6 and TRBJ2-7, with D perhaps matching TRBD1 (6 bases). Germline-derived CDR1 and CDR2 are MNHNY and SVGAGI (reference sequence). This CDR3 has 13 residues. Trimming took off 0 bases at V and 10 bases at J, with 13 bases between the two ends. The CDR3 loop reads CASSYSRDTEQYF. In DNA, the CDR3 is TGTGCCAGCAGTTACTCACGGGACACCGAACAGTACTTC.

J is TRBJ1-5 and V is TRBV4-1; a weak D match, TRBD1 (6 bases). The V end lost 4 bases, the J end lost 4 bases, and 17 bases lay between the germline ends. The germline V gene has CDR1 MGHRA and CDR2 YSYEKL. This CDR3 region has 16 residues. CDR3 DNA: TGCGCCAGCAGCCCCCAGCCCCAGGGACAAAATCAGCCCCAGCATTTT. Its protein is CASSPQPQGQNQPQHF.

Only one count was recorded for this clone. The chain has TRBV18 and TRBJ1-1; 10 positions agree with TRBD1. With V trimmed by 5 bases and J by 4 bases, 4 bases remained unmatched. CDR1 is KGHSH, CDR2 LQKENI, per germline. The CDR3 covers 14 residues. The CDR3, as DNA: TGTGCCAGCTCATCGGACAGGGGGAGCACTGAAGCTTTCTTT. Protein: CASSSDRGSTEAFF.

The chain uses TRBV2 and TRBJ2-5, with D uncertain. The CDR3 runs to 14 residues. V lost 4 bases and J 2 bases, leaving 11 bases between the germline ends. Germline CDR1 SNHLY, CDR2 FYNNEI. The chain's CDR3 is CASSGPTYQETQYF. The DNA for the CDR3 is TGTGCCAGCAGTGGCCCGACATATCAAGAGACCCAGTACTTC.

This clone was recorded a few times. The V call is TRBV29-1, the J call TRBJ1-2; D not resolved. The germline V gene encodes CDR1 SQVTM and CDR2 ANQGSEA. V lost 0 bases, J lost 6 bases, and 5 bases lay in between. CDR3 length equals 11 residues. The CDR3 DNA reads as TGCAGCGTTGAAGAACCGGATGGCTACACCTTC. It translates to CSVEEPDGYTF.